The entry below describes one T cell receptor beta chain. One end of the junction does not line up with germline, which may come from a read error. This entry is derived from a study of blood T cell repertoires in COVID-19. Study-wide context: Spain, Italy and the United States supplied samples that represented acute and convalescent COVID-19. The analysed material was cDNA or gDNA that came from T cells, B-cell-depleted T cells, or PBMCs.

How the authors handled the data: Amplification with reference gene primers provided the estimates of nucleated cell counts. TCRdb's table, derived via immunoSEQ multiplex PCR, lists solely in-frame clones and lacks some. V and J calls and clone size are as listed in that table; D and trimming were resolved from the DNA. The sample carries roughly 250,000 clones, over 75% recorded once. Germline CDR1 and CDR2: MNHEY and SVGAGI. This CDR3 comprises 13 residues. The sequencing sample was made of peripheral blood. V and J are TRBV6-5 and TRBJ1-2; possible D gene TRBD1, 5 bases. This receptor was taken from a middle-aged woman who had recovered from COVID-19. In DNA form, the CDR3 reads TGTGCCACCAGTTCGGGGGTGGACTATGGCTACACCTTC. It translates to CATSSGVDYGYTF.